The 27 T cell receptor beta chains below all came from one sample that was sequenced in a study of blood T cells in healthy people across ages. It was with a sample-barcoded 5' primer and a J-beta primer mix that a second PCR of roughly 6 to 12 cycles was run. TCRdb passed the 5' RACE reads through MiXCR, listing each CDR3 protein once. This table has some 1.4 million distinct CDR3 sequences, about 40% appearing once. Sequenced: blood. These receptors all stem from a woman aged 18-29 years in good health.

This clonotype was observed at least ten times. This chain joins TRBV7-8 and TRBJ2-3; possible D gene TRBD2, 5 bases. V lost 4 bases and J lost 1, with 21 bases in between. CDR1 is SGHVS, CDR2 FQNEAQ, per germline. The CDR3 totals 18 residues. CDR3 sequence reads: CASSYSFAGPRGTDTQYF. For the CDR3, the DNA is TGTGCCAGCAGCTATAGTTTTGCCGGACCGCGGGGCACAGATACGCAGTATTTT. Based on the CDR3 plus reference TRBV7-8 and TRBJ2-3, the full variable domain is GAGVSQSPRYKVAKRGQDVALRCDPISGHVSLFWYQQALGQGPEFLTYFQNEAQLDKSGLPSDRFFAERPEGSVSTLKIQRTQQEDSAVYLCASSYSFAGPRGTDTQYFGPGTRLTVL.

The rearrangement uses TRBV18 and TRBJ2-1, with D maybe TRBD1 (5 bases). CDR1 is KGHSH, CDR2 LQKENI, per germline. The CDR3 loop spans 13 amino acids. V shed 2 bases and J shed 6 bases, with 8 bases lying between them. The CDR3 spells CASSPSQGNEQFF. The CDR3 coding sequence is TGTGCCAGCTCACCATCCCAGGGCAATGAGCAGTTCTTC.

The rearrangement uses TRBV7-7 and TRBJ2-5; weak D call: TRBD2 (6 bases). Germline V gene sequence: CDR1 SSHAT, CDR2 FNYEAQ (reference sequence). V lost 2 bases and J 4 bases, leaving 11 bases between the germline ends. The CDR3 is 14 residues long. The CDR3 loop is CASSLWTGVETQYF. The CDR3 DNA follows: TGTGCCAGCAGCTTATGGACGGGGGTAGAGACCCAGTACTTC.

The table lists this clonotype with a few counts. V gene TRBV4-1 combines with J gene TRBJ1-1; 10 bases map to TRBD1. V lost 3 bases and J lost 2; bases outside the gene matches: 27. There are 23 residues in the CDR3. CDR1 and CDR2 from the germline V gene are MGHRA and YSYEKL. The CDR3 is CASSHESTGTGERQSKENTEAFF. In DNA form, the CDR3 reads TGCGCCAGCAGCCACGAATCGACCGGGACAGGGGAGCGTCAATCGAAGGAAAACACTGAAGCTTTCTTT.

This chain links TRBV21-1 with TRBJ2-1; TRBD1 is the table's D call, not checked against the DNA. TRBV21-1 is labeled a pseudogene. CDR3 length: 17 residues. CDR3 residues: CASSKGDRRPSYNEQFF. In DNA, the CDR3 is TGTGCCAGCAGCAAAGGAGACAGACGTCCCTCCTACAATGAGCAGTTCTTC.

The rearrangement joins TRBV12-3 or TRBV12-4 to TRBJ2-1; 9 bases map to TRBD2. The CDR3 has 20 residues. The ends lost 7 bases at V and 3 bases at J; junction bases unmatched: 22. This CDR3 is CASIDRWREGPAVYYNEQFF. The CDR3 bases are TGTGCCAGCATCGATAGGTGGCGGGAGGGCCCAGCAGTCTACTACAATGAGCAGTTCTTC.

DNA for the CDR3: TGTGCCAGCGCCCCCGACCTGACTAGTGGAGATACGCAGTATTTT. Encoded protein: CASAPDLTSGDTQYF. This chain joins TRBV2 and TRBJ2-3; D perhaps matches TRBD2 (6 bases). Germline assignment: CDR1 SNHLY and CDR2 FYNNEI. There are 15 residues in the CDR3. Trimming left V 8 bases short and J 5 bases short, with 20 bases between. Full variable domain (rest looked up from reference TRBV2 and TRBJ2-3): EPEVTQTPSHQVTQMGQEVILRCVPISNHLYFYWYRQILGQKVEFLVSFYNNEISEKSEIFDDQFSVERPDGSNFTLKIRSTKLEDSAMYFCASAPDLTSGDTQYFGPGTRLTVL.

CDR3 protein: CASSYSKFSGNEQFF. The CDR3, as DNA: TGTGCCAGCAGTTACTCGAAGTTCAGCGGGAATGAGCAGTTCTTC. The gene calls are TRBV6-5 and TRBJ2-1; perhaps TRBD2 as D (6 bases). Germline CDR1 MNHEY, CDR2 SVGAGI. V dropped 0 bases and J dropped 7 bases, with 13 bases sitting between them. The CDR3 has 15 residues.

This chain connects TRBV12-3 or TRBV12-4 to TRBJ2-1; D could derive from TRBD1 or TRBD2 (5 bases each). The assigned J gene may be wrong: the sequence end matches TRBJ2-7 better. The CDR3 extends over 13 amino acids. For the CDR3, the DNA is TGTGCCTCCAAGGCAGGAAGAGGGGACGAGCAGTACTTC. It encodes CASKAGRGDEQYF.

The CDR3 bases are TGTGCCATCAGCCCCAGGAGGGATGGAGCCACTGAAGCTTTCTTT. Translation gives CAISPRRDGATEAFF. The chain has TRBV10-3 and TRBJ1-1; no firm D call. The V and J ends lost 6 bases and 4 bases respectively, with 18 bases between them. Germline CDR1 and CDR2: ENHRY and SYGVKD. The CDR3 length is 15 residues.

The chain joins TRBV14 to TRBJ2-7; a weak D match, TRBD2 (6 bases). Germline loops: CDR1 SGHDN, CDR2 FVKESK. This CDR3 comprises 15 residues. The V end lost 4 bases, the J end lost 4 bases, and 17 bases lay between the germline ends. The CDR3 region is CASSPRTGGRYEQYF. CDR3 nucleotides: TGTGCCAGCAGCCCAAGAACTGGGGGGAGGTACGAGCAGTACTTC. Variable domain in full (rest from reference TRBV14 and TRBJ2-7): EAGVTQFPSHSVIEKGQTVTLRCDPISGHDNLYWYRRVMGKEIKFLLHFVKESKQDESGMPNNRFLAERTGGTYSTLKVQPAELEDSGVYFCASSPRTGGRYEQYFGPGTRLTVT.

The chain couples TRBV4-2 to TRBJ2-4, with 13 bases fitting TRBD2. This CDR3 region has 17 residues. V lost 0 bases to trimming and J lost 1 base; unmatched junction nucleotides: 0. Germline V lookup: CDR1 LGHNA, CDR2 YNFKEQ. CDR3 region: CASSQELAGGAKNIQYF. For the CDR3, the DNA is TGTGCCAGCAGCCAAGAACTAGCGGGGGGGGCCAAAAACATTCAGTACTTC.

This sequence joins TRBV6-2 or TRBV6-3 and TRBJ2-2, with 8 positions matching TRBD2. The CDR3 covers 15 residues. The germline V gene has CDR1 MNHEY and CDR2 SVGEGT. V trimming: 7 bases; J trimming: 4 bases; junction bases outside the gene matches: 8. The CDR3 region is CASMSGGDVTGELFF. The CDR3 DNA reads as TGTGCCAGCATGAGCGGGGGAGACGTCACCGGGGAGCTGTTTTTT.

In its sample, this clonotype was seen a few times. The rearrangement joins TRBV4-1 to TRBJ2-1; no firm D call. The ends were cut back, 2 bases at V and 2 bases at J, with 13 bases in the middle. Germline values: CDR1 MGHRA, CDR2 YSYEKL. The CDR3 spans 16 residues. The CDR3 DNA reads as TGCGCCAGCAGCCAAACGGGCCTTTCCACCTACAATGAGCAGTTCTTC. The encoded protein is CASSQTGLSTYNEQFF.

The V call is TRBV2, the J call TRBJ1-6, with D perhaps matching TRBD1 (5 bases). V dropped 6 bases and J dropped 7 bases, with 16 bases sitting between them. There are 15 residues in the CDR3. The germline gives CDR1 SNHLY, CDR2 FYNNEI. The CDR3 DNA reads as TGTGCCAGCAGAACCTCCGGGACGGTAAATTCACCCCTCCACTTT. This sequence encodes CASRTSGTVNSPLHF.

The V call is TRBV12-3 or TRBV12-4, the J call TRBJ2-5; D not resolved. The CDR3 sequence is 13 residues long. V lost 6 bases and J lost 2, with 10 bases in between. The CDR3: CASRFSAQETQYF. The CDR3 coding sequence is TGTGCCAGCAGGTTCTCAGCTCAAGAGACCCAGTACTTC.

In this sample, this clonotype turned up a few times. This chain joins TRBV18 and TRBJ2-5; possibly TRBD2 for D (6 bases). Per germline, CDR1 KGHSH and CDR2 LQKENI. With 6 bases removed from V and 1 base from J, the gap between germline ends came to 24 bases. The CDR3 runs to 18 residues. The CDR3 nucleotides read TGTGCCAGCTCGCCCCCAGGCTTCTATAGGGGACTCCAAGAGACCCAGTACTTC. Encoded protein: CASSPPGFYRGLQETQYF.

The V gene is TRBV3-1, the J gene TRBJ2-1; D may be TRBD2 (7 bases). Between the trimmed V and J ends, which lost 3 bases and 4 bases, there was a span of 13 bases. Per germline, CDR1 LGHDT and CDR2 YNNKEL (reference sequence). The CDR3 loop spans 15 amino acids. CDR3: CASSQTAGAYNEQFF. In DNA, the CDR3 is TGTGCCAGCAGCCAGACGGCGGGGGCATACAATGAGCAGTTCTTC.

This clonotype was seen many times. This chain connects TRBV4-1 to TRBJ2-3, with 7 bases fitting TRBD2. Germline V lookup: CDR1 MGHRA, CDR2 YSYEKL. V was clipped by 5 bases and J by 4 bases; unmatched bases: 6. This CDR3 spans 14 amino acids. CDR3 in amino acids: CASSSRLAPDTQYF. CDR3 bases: TGCGCCAGCAGCTCACGACTAGCCCCAGATACGCAGTATTTT.

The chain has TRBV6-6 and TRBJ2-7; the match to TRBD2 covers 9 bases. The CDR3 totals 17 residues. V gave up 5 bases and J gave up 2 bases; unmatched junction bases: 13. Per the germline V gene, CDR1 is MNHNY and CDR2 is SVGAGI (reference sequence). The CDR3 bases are TGTGCCAGCAGTAAAAACCTTGGAGTAGCGGGAGCCTACGAGCAGTACTTC. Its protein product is CASSKNLGVAGAYEQYF.

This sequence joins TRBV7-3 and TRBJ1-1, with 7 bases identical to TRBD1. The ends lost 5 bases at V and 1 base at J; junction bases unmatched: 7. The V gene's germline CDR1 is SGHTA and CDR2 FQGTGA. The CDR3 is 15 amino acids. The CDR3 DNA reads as TGTGCCAGCAGCCCCGAGACAGGGAAGAACACTGAAGCTTTCTTT. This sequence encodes CASSPETGKNTEAFF.

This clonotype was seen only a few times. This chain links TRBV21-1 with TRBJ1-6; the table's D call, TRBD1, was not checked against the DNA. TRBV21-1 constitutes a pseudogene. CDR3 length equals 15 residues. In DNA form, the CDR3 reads TGTGCCAGCAGCAGAACCGGGACAGAGAGGACACCCCTCCACTTT. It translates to CASSRTGTERTPLHF.

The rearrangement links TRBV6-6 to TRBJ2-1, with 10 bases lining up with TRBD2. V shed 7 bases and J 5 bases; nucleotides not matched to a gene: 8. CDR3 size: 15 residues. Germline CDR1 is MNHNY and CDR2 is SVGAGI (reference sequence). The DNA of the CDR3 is TGTGCCAGCACCCCAAGACTAGCGGGTGACAATGAGCAGTTCTTC. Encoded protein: CASTPRLAGDNEQFF.

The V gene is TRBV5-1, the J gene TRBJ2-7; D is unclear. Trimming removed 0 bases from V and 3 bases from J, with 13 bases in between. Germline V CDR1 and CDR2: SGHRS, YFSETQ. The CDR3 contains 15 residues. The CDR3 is CASSLASGPYYEQYF. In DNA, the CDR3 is TGCGCCAGCAGCTTGGCGTCAGGACCTTACTACGAGCAGTACTTC.

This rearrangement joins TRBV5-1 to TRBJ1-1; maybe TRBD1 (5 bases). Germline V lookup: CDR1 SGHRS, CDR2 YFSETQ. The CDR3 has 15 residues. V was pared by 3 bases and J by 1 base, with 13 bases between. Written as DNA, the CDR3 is TGCGCCAGCAGCTCCGGGGGAGGAAAGAACACTGAAGCTTTCTTT. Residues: CASSSGGGKNTEAFF. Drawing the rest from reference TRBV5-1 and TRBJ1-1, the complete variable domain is KAGVTQTPRYLIKTRGQQVTLSCSPISGHRSVSWYQQTPGQGLQFLFEYFSETQRNKGNFPGRFSGRQFSNSRSEMNVSTLELGDSALYLCASSSGGGKNTEAFFGQGTRLTVV.

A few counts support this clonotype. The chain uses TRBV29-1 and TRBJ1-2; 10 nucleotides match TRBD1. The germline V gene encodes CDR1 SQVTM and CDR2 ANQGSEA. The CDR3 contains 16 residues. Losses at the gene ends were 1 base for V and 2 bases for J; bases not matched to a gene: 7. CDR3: CSVEGLPDRGNYGYTF. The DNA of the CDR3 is TGCAGCGTTGAAGGGCTCCCGGACAGGGGGAACTATGGCTACACCTTC.

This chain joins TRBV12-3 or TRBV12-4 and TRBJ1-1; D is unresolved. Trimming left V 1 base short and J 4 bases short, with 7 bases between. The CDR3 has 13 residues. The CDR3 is CASSLGLRTEAFF. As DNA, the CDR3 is TGTGCCAGCAGTTTAGGGCTCCGCACTGAAGCTTTCTTT.